The 10 T cell receptor beta chains listed next were all sequenced from one sample in a study of T cells in Graves' hyperthyroidism and ophthalmopathy. RNA transcripts gave rise to amplified TCR beta CDR3 regions. The study used the HTBI primer set for a first-round RT-PCR of the TCR CDR3. TCRdb ran MiXCR on the multiplex PCR reads and lists one entry per CDR3 protein. The repertoire consists of hundreds of thousands of distinct CDR3 sequences, with under 25% occurring once and the leading ten covering around 47%. Material for sequencing was blood. All receptors come from a woman aged 70-85 years with Graves' ophthalmopathy.

This clonotype was seen ten or more times. The J gene is TRBJ2-3, the V gene TRBV20-1, with TRBD2 identical over 9 bases. Germline CDR1 and CDR2: DFQATT and SNEGSKA (reference sequence). J gave up 3 bases and V 2 bases, and 9 bases lay outside the gene matches. The CDR3 runs 16 residues. CDR3 sequence reads: CSARSALSGRTDTQYF. In DNA, the CDR3 is TGCAGTGCTAGATCGGCCCTAAGCGGGAGGACAGATACGCAGTATTTT.

This clonotype was counted only a few times. V usage is TRBV29-1 and J usage is TRBJ2-5; no definite D call. In germline, CDR1 is SQVTM, CDR2 ANQGSEA. This CDR3 has 10 residues. V was clipped by 2 bases and J by 5 bases, with 3 bases between them. CDR3 region: CSVESETQYF. CDR3 coding DNA: TGCAGCGTTGAATCGGAGACCCAGTACTTC.

This clonotype showed up just a few times. The J gene is TRBJ2-1, the V gene TRBV18, with a tentative D call TRBD2 (6 bases). The germline CDR1 and CDR2 sequences are KGHSH and LQKENI. This CDR3 region has 14 residues. The germline V and J ends were trimmed by 2 bases and 6 bases, with 11 bases remaining between them. CDR3 nucleotides: TGTGCCAGCTCACCAGCGCCTAGCGCCAATGAGCAGTTCTTC. Amino acid sequence: CASSPAPSANEQFF.

V usage is TRBV29-1 and J usage is TRBJ2-7; D uncertain. Germline assignment: CDR1 SQVTM and CDR2 ANQGSEA. V gave up 2 bases and J gave up 0 bases, with 8 bases separating them. This CDR3 is built from 13 residues. CDR3 sequence: CSVEPWGSYEQYF. The CDR3, as DNA: TGCAGCGTTGAACCATGGGGCTCCTACGAGCAGTACTTC.

This clonotype was seen many times. V gene TRBV29-1 combines with J gene TRBJ2-1; 8 nucleotides agree with TRBD2. J gave up 4 bases and V 6 bases, and 11 bases lay outside the gene matches. The CDR3 has 15 amino acids. Germline-derived CDR1 and CDR2 are SQVTM and ANQGSEA. CDR3 in DNA: TGCAGCGTCGGAGGGTTTAGCGGGAAGTACAATGAGCAGTTCTTC. Translating gives CSVGGFSGKYNEQFF.

This chain links TRBV10-1 with TRBJ2-7; unclear D gene. Germline CDR1 is WNHNN and CDR2 is SYGVQD (reference sequence). The V end was cut by 1 base, the J end by 2 bases, with 12 bases between. The CDR3 loop spans 15 amino acids. Written as DNA, the CDR3 is TGCGCCAGCAGTGAGTACGGTAAACCCCCCTACGAGCAGTACTTC. This gives the protein CASSEYGKPPYEQYF.

The CDR3 sequence: CASSPGENEQFF. The CDR3 region has the DNA TGTGCCAGCAGTCCCGGGGAGAATGAGCAGTTCTTC. J is TRBJ2-1 and V is TRBV12-3 or TRBV12-4, with D maybe TRBD2 (5 bases). The CDR3 contains 12 residues. V was clipped by 5 bases and J by 7 bases, with 9 bases between them.

This clonotype showed up just a few times. V and J are TRBV18 and TRBJ2-7; D is perhaps TRBD2 (6 bases). The germline V gene encodes CDR1 KGHSH and CDR2 LQKENI. The length of the CDR3 is 17 residues. V was shortened by 2 bases and J by 2 bases, with 19 bases between the two germline ends. CDR3 loop: CASSPEGGPGTPYEQYF. In DNA, the CDR3 is TGTGCCAGCTCACCAGAAGGAGGGCCAGGGACGCCCTACGAGCAGTACTTC.

This clonotype occurred many times. V gene TRBV28 combines with J gene TRBJ1-1, with D possibly matching TRBD1 (5 bases). The CDR3 consists of 16 residues. Germline CDR1 and CDR2: MDHEN and SYDVKM. Trimming left V 1 base short and J 0 bases short, with 12 bases between. The CDR3 loop reads CASSLSGGLMNTEAFF. CDR3 DNA sequence: TGTGCCAGCAGTTTATCTGGGGGACTCATGAACACTGAAGCTTTCTTT.

This clonotype has only a few counts. The gene calls are TRBV28 and TRBJ2-7, with D hard to call. CDR1 is MDHEN and CDR2 is SYDVKM in the germline V gene. Trimming took off 7 bases at V and 6 bases at J, with 16 bases between the two ends. The CDR3 totals 13 residues. This CDR3 reads CASKGVIVLEQYF. The DNA of the CDR3 is TGTGCCAGCAAAGGAGTTATCGTACTCGAGCAGTACTTC.